The rows below give T cell receptor beta chains drawn from one sample of a study of response to subunit inactivated influenza vaccine. MiXCR was run by TCRdb on the RT-PCR reads, yielding one entry per CDR3 protein. The sample lists 550,000 to 600,000 distinct CDR3 sequences; about an eighth were seen once. The source material was PBMCs from blood, sampled on the day of vaccination. These receptors originate from a man aged 50-59 years who received an inactivated influenza vaccine. Each CDR3 is given without its conserved first and last residue. Each record gives: J gene, CDR3 length, V gene, CDR3 protein.

>TRBJ1-6|11|TRBV18
ASSPGTDSPLH
>TRBJ2-2|13|TRBV3-1
ASSQGRGSTGELF
>TRBJ2-3|13|TRBV5-1
ASSPEGTDTDTQY
>TRBJ2-3|13|TRBV9
ASSASGQSTDTQY
>TRBJ2-1|14|TRBV28
ASSFMVLAGNNEQF
>TRBJ1-5|13|TRBV5-1
ASPWGGLGNQPQH
>TRBJ2-5|12|TRBV20-1
SARASRGQETQY
>TRBJ1-1|11|TRBV19
ASKDRPNTEAF
>TRBJ2-7|12|TRBV5-8
ASTPSSGGYEQY
>TRBJ2-3|18|TRBV11-2
ASSLGGKGVLLFVPDTQY
>TRBJ2-7|11|TRBV7-7
ASSLIPSYEQY
>TRBJ2-2|10|TRBV19
ASGDFGGELF
>TRBJ1-2|10|TRBV29-1
SVLGQNYGYT
>TRBJ2-3|14|TRBV6-5
ASSSQGQKSTDTQY
>TRBJ2-1|11|TRBV29-1
SVESYQGKEQF
>TRBJ1-1|18|TRBV15
ATSRDRITRGEARNTEAF
>TRBJ1-1|11|TRBV30
AWGGSPNTEAF
>TRBJ2-3|13|TRBV9
ASSVAGDSTDTQY
>TRBJ2-3|12|TRBV3-1
ASSQPGNTDTQY
>TRBJ2-2|13|TRBV4-3
ASSQEFSGTGELF
>TRBJ2-1|13|TRBV6-2/TRBV6-3
ASSYWGQGANEQF
>TRBJ2-1|15|TRBV7-2
ASSLRKSAGAYNEQF
>TRBJ2-5|12|TRBV5-5
ASSLIGWEETQY
>TRBJ2-2|13|TRBV7-9
ASSLGRDGTGELF
>TRBJ2-3|13|TRBV12-3/TRBV12-4
ASSFFGSSTDTQY
>TRBJ2-3|14|TRBV5-1
ASSLAVAALTDTQY
>TRBJ2-3|14|TRBV4-3
ASSPGHGGSTDTQY
>TRBJ2-3|18|TRBV24-1
ATSDLGGKKTGSSADTQY
>TRBJ2-1|11|TRBV6-1
ASRREGSNEQF
>TRBJ2-7|11|TRBV5-6
ASSLLALYEQY
>TRBJ2-1|11|TRBV14
ASSQDNSREQF
>TRBJ2-5|13|TRBV20-1
SARPSTEVQETQY
>TRBJ2-7|13|TRBV5-1
ASSLDGVSSYEQY
>TRBJ2-3|13|TRBV20-1
SAPLSLRAPDTQY
>TRBJ2-4|12|TRBV21-1
ASIPENSKNIQY
>TRBJ2-7|11|TRBV29-1
SVVRTGGSEQY
>TRBJ2-4|11|TRBV29-1
SVEGSAKNIQY
>TRBJ2-3|15|TRBV4-3
ASSRGTSGGATDTQY